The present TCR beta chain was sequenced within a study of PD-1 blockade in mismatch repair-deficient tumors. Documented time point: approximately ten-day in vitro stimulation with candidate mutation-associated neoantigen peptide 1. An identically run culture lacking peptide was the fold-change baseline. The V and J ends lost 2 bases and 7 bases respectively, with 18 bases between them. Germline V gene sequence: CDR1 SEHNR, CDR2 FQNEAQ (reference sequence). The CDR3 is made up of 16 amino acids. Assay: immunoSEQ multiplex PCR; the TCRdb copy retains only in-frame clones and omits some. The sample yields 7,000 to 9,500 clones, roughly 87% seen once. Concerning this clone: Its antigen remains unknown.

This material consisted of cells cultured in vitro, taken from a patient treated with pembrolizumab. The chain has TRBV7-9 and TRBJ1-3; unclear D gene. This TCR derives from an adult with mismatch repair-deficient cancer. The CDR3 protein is CASSLPSDGEGNTIYF. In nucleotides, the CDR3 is TGTGCCAGCAGCTTACCATCGGACGGTGAGGGTAACACCATATATTTT.